The clone carrying this TCR beta chain has more than one count but fewer than ten. Its specificity is not known. The sample is drawn from a study of beta chain features in type 1 diabetes. Study results and caveats: Compared to healthy donors, patients appeared to have naive, central memory and Treg TCRB repertoires that were more alike.

Expressed TCRB transcripts were sequenced because the entire RNA isolate underwent reverse transcription. Method: immunoSEQ multiplex PCR; TCRdb's copy keeps in-frame clones and lacks some. The sample yields 130,000 to 150,000 clones, around 50% seen once. The CDR3 runs to 11 residues. V was trimmed by 7 bases and J by 6 bases, leaving 13 bases between them. Germline CDR1 DFQATT, CDR2 SNEGSKA (reference sequence). The sequenced material came from Tregs from blood. This chain connects TRBV20-1 to TRBJ2-7; no definite D call. The TCR comes from a man between 18 and 29 years old in good health. The CDR3 loop is CSVGHMSEQYF. For the CDR3, the DNA is TGCAGTGTGGGCCACATGAGCGAGCAGTACTTC.